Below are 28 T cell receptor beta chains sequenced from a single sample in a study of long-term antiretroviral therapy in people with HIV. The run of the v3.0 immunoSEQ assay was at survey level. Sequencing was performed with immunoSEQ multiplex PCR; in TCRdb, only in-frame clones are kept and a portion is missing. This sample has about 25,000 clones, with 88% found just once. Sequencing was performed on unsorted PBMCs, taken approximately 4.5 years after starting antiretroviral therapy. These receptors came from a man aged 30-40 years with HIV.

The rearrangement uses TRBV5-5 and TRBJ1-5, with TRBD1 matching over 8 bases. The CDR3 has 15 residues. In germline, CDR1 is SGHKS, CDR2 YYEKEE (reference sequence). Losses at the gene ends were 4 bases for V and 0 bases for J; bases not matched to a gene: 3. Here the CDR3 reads CASSRGQDSNQPQHF. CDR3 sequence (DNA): TGTGCCAGCAGCCGGGGACAGGATAGCAATCAGCCCCAGCATTTT.

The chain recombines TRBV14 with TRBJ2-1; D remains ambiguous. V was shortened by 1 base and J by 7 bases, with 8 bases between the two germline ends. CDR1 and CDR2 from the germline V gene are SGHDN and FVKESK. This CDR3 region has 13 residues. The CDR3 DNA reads TGTGCCAGCAGCCAAGGCCATATAAATGAGCAGTTCTTC. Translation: CASSQGHINEQFF.

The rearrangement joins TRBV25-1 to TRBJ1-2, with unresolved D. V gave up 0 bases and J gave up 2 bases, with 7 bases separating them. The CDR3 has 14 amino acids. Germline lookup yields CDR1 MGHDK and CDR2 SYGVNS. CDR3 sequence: CASSEYVGNYGYTF. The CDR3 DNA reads TGTGCCAGCAGTGAATATGTCGGGAACTATGGCTACACCTTC.

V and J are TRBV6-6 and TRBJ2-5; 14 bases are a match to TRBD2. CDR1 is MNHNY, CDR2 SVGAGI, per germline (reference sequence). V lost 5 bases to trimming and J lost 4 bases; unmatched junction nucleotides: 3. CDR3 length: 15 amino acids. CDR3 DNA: TGTGCCAGCAGTAACGGACTAGCGGGGGGAGAGACCCAGTACTTC. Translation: CASSNGLAGGETQYF.

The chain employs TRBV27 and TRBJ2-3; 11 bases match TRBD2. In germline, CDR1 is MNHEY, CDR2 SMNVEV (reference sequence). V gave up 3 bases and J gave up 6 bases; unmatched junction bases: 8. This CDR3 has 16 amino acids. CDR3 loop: CASSLVVAGGPDTQYF. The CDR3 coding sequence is TGTGCCAGCAGTTTGGTGGTAGCGGGAGGGCCGGATACGCAGTATTTT.

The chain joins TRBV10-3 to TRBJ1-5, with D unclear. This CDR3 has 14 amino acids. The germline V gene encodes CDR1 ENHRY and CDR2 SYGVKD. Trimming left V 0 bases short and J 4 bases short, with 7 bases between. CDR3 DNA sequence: TGTGCCATCAGTGAGTCTCCCCGTAATCAGCCCCAGCATTTT. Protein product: CAISESPRNQPQHF.

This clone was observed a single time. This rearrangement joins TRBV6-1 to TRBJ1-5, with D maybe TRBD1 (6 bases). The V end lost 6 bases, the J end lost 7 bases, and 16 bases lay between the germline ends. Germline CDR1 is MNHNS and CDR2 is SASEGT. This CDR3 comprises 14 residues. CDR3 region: CASRVLGASQPQHF. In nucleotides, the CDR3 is TGTGCCAGCAGGGTCTTGGGGGCCAGCCAGCCCCAGCATTTT.

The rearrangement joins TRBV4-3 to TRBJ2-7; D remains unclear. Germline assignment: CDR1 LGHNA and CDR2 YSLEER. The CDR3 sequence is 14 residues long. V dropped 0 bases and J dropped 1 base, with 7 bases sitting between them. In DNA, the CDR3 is TGCGCCAGCAGCCAAGAAACAACTTCCTACGAGCAGTACTTC. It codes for CASSQETTSYEQYF.

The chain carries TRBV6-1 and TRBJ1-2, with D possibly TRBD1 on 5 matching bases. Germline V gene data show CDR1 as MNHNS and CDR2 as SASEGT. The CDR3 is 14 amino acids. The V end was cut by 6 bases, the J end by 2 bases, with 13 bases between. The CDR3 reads CASSRSRDNYGYTF. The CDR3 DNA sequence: TGTGCCAGCAGCCGGTCCCGGGACAACTATGGCTACACCTTC.

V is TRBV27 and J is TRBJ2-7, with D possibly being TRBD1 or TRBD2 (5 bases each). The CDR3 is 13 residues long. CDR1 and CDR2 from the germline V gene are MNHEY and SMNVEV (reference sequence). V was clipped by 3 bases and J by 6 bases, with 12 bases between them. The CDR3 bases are TGTGCCAGCAGTTTCGAGGGGTGGAGCGAGCAGTACTTC. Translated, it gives CASSFEGWSEQYF.

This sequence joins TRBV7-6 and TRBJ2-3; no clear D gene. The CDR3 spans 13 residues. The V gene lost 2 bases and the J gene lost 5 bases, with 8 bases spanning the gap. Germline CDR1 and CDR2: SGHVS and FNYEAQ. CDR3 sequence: CASSLTAQDTQYF. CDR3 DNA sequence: TGTGCCAGCAGCTTAACAGCTCAAGATACGCAGTATTTT.

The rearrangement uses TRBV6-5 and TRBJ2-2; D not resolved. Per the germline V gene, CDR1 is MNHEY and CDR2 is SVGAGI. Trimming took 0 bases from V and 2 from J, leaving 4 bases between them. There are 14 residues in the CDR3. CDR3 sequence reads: CASSYSPNTGELFF. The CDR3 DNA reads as TGTGCCAGCAGTTACTCGCCCAACACCGGGGAGCTGTTTTTT.

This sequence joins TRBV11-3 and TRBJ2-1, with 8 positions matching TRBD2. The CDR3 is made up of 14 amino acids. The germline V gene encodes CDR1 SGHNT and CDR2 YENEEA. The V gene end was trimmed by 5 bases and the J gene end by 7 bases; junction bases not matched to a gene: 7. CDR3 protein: CASSLGGARNEQFF. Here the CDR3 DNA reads TGTGCCAGCAGCCTCGGGGGGGCCAGGAATGAGCAGTTCTTC.

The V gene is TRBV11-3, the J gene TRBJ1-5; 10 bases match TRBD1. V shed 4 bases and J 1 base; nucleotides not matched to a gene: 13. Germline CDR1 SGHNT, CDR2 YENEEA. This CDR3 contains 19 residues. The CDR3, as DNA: TGTGCCAGCAGCTGGCATGGCGGGGACAGGGGTTTAAGCAATCAGCCCCAGCATTTT. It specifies CASSWHGGDRGLSNQPQHF.

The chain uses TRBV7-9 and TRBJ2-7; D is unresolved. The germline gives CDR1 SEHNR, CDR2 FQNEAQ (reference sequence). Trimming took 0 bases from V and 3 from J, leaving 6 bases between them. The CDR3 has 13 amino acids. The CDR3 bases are TGTGCCAGCAGCTTAGCGATCGGCTACGAGCAGTACTTC. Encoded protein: CASSLAIGYEQYF.

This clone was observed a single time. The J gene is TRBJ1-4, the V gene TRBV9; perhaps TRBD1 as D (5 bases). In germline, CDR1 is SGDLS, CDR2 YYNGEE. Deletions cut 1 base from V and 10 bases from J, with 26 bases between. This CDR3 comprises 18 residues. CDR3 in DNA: TGTGCCAGCAGCGTAAGATCCCCGCCGACAGCAAGAACTGTAAAACTGTTTTTT. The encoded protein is CASSVRSPPTARTVKLFF.

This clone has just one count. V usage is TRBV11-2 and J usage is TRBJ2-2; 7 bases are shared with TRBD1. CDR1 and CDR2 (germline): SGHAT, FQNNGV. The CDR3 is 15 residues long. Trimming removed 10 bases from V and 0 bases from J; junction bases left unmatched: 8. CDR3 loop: CATSRGTANTGELFF. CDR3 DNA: TGTGCCACCTCACGAGGGACAGCGAACACCGGGGAGCTGTTTTTT.

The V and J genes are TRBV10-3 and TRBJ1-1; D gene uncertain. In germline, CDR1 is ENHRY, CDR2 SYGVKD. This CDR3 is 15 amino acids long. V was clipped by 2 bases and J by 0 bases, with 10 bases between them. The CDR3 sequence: CAISEGLGLNTEAFF. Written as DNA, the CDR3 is TGTGCCATCAGTGAGGGTTTGGGGTTGAACACTGAAGCTTTCTTT.

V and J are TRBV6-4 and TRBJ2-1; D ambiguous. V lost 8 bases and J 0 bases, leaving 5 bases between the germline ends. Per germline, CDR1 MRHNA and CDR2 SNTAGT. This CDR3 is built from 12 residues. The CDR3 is CASLSSYNEQFF. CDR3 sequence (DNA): TGTGCCAGCCTGAGCTCCTACAATGAGCAGTTCTTC.

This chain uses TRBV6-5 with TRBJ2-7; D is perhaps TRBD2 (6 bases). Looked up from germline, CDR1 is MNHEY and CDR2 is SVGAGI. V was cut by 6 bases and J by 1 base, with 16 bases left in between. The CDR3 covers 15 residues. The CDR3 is CASSPTPSESYEQYF. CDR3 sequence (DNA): TGTGCCAGCAGCCCAACGCCTAGCGAATCCTACGAGCAGTACTTC.

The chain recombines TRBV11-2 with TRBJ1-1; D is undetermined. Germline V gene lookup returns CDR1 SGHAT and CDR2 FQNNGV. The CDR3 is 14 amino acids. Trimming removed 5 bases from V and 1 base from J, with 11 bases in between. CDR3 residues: CASSLGLGNTEAFF. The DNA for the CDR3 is TGTGCCAGCAGCCTCGGTTTGGGGAACACTGAAGCTTTCTTT.

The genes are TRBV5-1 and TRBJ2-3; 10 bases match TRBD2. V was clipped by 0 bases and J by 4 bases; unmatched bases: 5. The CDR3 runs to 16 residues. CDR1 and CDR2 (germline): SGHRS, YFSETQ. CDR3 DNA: TGCGCCAGCAGCTTGGAGGCTAGCGGGAGTTCAGATACGCAGTATTTT. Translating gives CASSLEASGSSDTQYF.

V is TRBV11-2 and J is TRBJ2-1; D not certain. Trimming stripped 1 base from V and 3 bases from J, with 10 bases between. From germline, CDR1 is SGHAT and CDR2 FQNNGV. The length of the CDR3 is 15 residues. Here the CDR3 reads CASSLGIAVYNEQFF. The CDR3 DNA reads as TGTGCCAGCAGCTTAGGAATAGCAGTCTACAATGAGCAGTTCTTC.

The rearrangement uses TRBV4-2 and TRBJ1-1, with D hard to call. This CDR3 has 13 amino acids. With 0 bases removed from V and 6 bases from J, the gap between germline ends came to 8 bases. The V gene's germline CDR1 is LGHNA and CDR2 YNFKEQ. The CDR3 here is CASSQELGSEAFF. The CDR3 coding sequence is TGTGCCAGCAGCCAAGAACTGGGTTCTGAAGCTTTCTTT.

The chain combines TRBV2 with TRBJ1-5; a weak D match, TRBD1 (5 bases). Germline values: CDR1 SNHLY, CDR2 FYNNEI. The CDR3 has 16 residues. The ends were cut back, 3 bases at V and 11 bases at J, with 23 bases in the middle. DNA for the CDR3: TGTGCCAGCAGTGATCGGGGCATCAGAGGGATCGGTGCCCAGCATTTT. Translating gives CASSDRGIRGIGAQHF.

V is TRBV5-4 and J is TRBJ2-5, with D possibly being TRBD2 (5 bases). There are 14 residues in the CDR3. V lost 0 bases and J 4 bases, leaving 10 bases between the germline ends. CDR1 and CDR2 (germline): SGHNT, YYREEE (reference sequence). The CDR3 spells CASSLEGEGETQYF. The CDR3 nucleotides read TGTGCCAGCAGCTTGGAGGGTGAGGGAGAGACCCAGTACTTC.

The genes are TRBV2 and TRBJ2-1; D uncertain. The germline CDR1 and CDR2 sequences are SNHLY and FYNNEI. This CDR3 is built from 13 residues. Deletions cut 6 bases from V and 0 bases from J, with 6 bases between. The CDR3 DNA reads TGTGCCAGCAGCGGTTACTCCTACAATGAGCAGTTCTTC. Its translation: CASSGYSYNEQFF.

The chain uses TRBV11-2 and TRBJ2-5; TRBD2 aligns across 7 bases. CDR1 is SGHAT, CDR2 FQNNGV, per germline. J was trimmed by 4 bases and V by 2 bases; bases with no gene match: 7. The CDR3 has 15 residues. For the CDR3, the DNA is TGTGCCAGCAGCTTATCTGGTGGGGGGGGAGAGACCCAGTACTTC. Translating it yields CASSLSGGGGETQYF.